This entry describes one TCR beta chain. No antigen is known for it. These data originate in a study of monozygotic twins with inflammatory bowel disease. Germline V CDR1 and CDR2: DFQATT, SNEGSKA (reference sequence). The CDR3 totals 15 residues. TCRdb re-called the 5' RACE reads; one entry per CDR3 protein, DNA not given. The table lists 88,000 or so distinct CDR3 sequences. General study points: Diversity of TCRbeta measured by inverse Simpson was lower in IBD patients than in healthy co-twins.

The material sequenced was blood. The chain links TRBV20-1 to TRBJ2-1; TCRdb reports TRBD1, a call that lacks DNA to check it against. The TCR originated in a human donor with ulcerative colitis or Crohn's disease, or a healthy co-twin of an affected twin (not recorded which). This CDR3 reads CSASLTGDYYNEQFF.